The rows below give T cell receptor beta chains drawn from one sample of a study of PD-L1 blockade in urothelial cancer. TCRdb's copy holds only in-frame clones and misses some; the assay was immunoSEQ multiplex PCR. This sample yields around 27,000 clones, of which roughly 80% are seen a single time; approximately 2% belongs to the top ten. Sequences were derived from PBMCs, sampled around atezolizumab (anti-PD-L1) treatment. The receptor source for this set is a man in his fifties or sixties with urothelial cancer. CDR3s include the opening cysteine and the closing phenylalanine or tryptophan.

CASSSGLAVYNEQFF,TRBV27
CASTFRDRNTEAFF,TRBV2
CASSQRPGITNTEAFF,TRBV14
CASSEEGSGGDTQYF,TRBV6-4
CASTLGTSGSNEQFF,TRBV6-5
CASSVQGGYDYGYTF,TRBV7-9
CASSPQGVASNQPQHF,TRBV18
CAWRTGSMNTEAFF,TRBV30
CASSYGQAYNSPLHF,TRBV6-6
CAWSVGGPSGNTIYF,TRBV30
CASSRREGDQPQHF,TRBV18
CASSVDRVDTQYF,TRBV6-4
CSVRDRAGANVLTF,TRBV29-1
CASSNGGIGTEAFF,TRBV19
CASSLSNSNTGELFF,TRBV5-1
CASRPIAGVANNSPLHF,TRBV19
CAISRTSGSSGANVLTF,TRBV10-3
CATSRGGTGKGPEQYF,TRBV15
CASHPGTANYGYTF,TRBV6-1
CASIQDGLGGNEQFF,TRBV6-6
CASSFAREGSPLHF,TRBV7-9
CASSYRSGLSGQPQHF,TRBV6-7
CASSPTGGIEQYF,TRBV9
CASSERAGGNTEAFF,TRBV6-1
CAASGGHYNEQFF,TRBV10-3
CASSMRRKTYNEQFF,TRBV19
CASSPDYEQYF,TRBV7-9
CASIKDRNNEQFF,TRBV2
CASSTNRGPYGYTF,TRBV19
CASSDEGQGDGYTF,TRBV6-1
CASSLGWSGLDQYF,TRBV5-8
CASSDASNEQFF,TRBV6-4
CASSAGWGGYTF,TRBV11-2
CASSGYRDNSPLHF,TRBV7-9
CASSQGGGYIQYF,TRBV4-1
CASSPWRGEGNTEAFF,TRBV27
CASSPAGSEEKLFF,TRBV4-1
CASSPRDRGYNTIYF,TRBV7-6
CASSLVQDQGYTF,TRBV5-6
CASSSPRTSGVNEQFF,TRBV6-5
CASTLLAGEDNEQFF,TRBV5-1
CASSRLQGFRMNTEAFF,TRBV7-6
CASSDSTTGGKLFF,TRBV6-4
CASGEGLRTEAFF,TRBV7-9
CASSPPQGAGELFF,TRBV18
CASSQDRERTQYF,TRBV14
CASRTPGQGQYF,TRBV6-5
CASSSLAGATDTQYF,TRBV7-9
CASSQDVLVAGRETQYF,TRBV4-2
CASQGDGEYNSPLHF,TRBV19
CASSLGENQPQHF,TRBV6-6
CASSHRRRVMVTDTQYF,TRBV13
CASSSSGNSYNEQFF,TRBV5-1
CASSLSGGRSLDTQYF,TRBV7-8
CASSSQTGRKAEAFF,TRBV7-9